These 12 T cell receptor beta chains were all obtained from the same sample, sequenced in a study of beta chain features in type 1 diabetes. Expressed TCRB transcripts were sequenced, since all the RNA that had been isolated was reverse transcribed. Produced via immunoSEQ multiplex PCR; TCRdb's table is partial and in-frame only. The table has 810,000 or so clones, 17% seen once. The sequenced sample consisted of naive CD4+ T cells from blood. These receptor sequences come from a woman between 18 and 29 years old in good health.

V and J are TRBV5-1 and TRBJ2-1; TRBD2 agrees at 14 bases. Germline lookup yields CDR1 SGHRS and CDR2 YFSETQ. Trimming took 1 base from V and 8 from J; bases not matched to a gene: 17. The CDR3 totals 20 residues. The CDR3 loop is CASSLTRGSTSGRASDEQFF. The DNA of the CDR3 is TGCGCCAGCAGCTTGACGCGGGGGTCGACTAGCGGGAGGGCCTCTGATGAGCAGTTCTTC.

This clone was picked up a small number of times. The V call is TRBV6-6, the J call TRBJ2-2, with unresolved D. The V end was cut by 6 bases, the J end by 8 bases, with 10 bases between. Germline CDR1 is MNHNY and CDR2 is SVGAGI (reference sequence). The CDR3 spans 12 residues. The CDR3 nucleotides are TGTGCCAGCAGGCTAGGATTTGGGGAGCTGTTTTTT. Protein sequence: CASRLGFGELFF.

This clone showed up just a few times. This chain uses TRBV2 with TRBJ1-5; 7 bases agree with TRBD1. The CDR3 loop spans 15 amino acids. With 3 bases clipped from V and 2 bases from J, the junction kept 4 bases outside the gene matches. Per germline, CDR1 SNHLY and CDR2 FYNNEI. The CDR3 protein is CASSETGFRNQPQHF. CDR3 nucleotides: TGTGCCAGCAGTGAGACAGGGTTTCGCAATCAGCCCCAGCATTTT.

This sequence joins TRBV7-3 and TRBJ2-3, with 7 nucleotides matching TRBD2. J gave up 6 bases and V 2 bases, and 11 bases lay outside the gene matches. CDR3 length: 16 residues. The V gene's germline CDR1 is SGHTA and CDR2 FQGTGA. CDR3 loop: CASSLGTGEGLDTQYF. CDR3 DNA sequence: TGTGCCAGCAGCTTAGGCACGGGGGAGGGCCTTGATACGCAGTATTTT.

This clone was detected a few times. The genes are TRBV7-2 and TRBJ2-6; D may be TRBD1 or TRBD2 (5 bases each). From germline, CDR1 is SGHTA and CDR2 FQGNSA. V lost 4 bases to trimming and J lost 0 bases, with 16 bases between them. The CDR3 sequence is 18 residues long. CDR3: CASSWVGTPNSGANVLTF. CDR3 DNA: TGTGCCAGCAGCTGGGTCGGGACCCCTAACTCTGGGGCCAACGTCCTGACTTTC.

This chain uses TRBV27 with TRBJ2-7, with 8 nucleotides matching TRBD2. The CDR3 contains 20 residues. Germline assignment: CDR1 MNHEY and CDR2 SMNVEV (reference sequence). The J segment lost 3 bases and the V segment lost 0 bases, leaving 19 bases of the junction unmatched. The DNA of the CDR3 is TGTGCCAGCAGTTTATCACTCCGGAGTAGCGGGACCCGACTTAACTACGAGCAGTACTTC. Its translation is CASSLSLRSSGTRLNYEQYF.

The genes are TRBV11-2 and TRBJ2-4; 10 bases map to TRBD1. This CDR3 has 16 residues. V lost 5 bases to trimming and J lost 7 bases; unmatched junction nucleotides: 11. Germline V gene lookup returns CDR1 SGHAT and CDR2 FQNNGV. The DNA of the CDR3 is TGTGCCAGCAGCACCACCGCCGGGACAGGGGTGAACATTCAGTACTTC. This sequence encodes CASSTTAGTGVNIQYF.

This clone has just a few counts. The CDR3, as DNA: TGTGCCTCCGGACAGGGGTACACCGGGGAGCTGTTTTTT. Its protein product is CASGQGYTGELFF. V gene TRBV15 combines with J gene TRBJ2-2; 9 bases match TRBD1. CDR1 is LNHNV and CDR2 is YYDKDF in the germline V gene (reference sequence). The CDR3 is 13 amino acids. The junction had 4 bases not matched to a gene; V was cut back by 11 bases and J by 3 bases.

This clone was seen a few times. The genes are TRBV7-9 and TRBJ1-1; no firm D call. Looked up from germline, CDR1 is SEHNR and CDR2 is FQNEAQ (reference sequence). The CDR3 has 15 residues. V dropped 1 base and J dropped 4 bases, with 13 bases sitting between them. The CDR3 bases are TGTGCCAGCAGCTTAGTGGCCGTCACTAGCACTGAAGCTTTCTTT. Its translation is CASSLVAVTSTEAFF.

The gene calls are TRBV7-9 and TRBJ1-1; TRBD1 might be the D (6 bases). In germline, CDR1 is SEHNR, CDR2 FQNEAQ (reference sequence). V dropped 5 bases and J dropped 0 bases, with 10 bases sitting between them. The CDR3 is 14 amino acids. The CDR3 DNA is TGTGCCAGCAGCCCAGGACAGTTGAACACTGAAGCTTTCTTT. Translation: CASSPGQLNTEAFF. Using reference TRBV7-9 and TRBJ1-1 for the parts outside the CDR3, the full variable domain is DTGVSQNPRHKITKRGQNVTFRCDPISEHNRLYWYRQTLGQGPEFLTYFQNEAQLEKSRLLSDRFSAERPKGSFSTLEIQRTEQGDSAMYLCASSPGQLNTEAFFGQGTRLTVV.

This clone was counted between two and nine times. CDR3 sequence reads: CASSQVAGGTSYNEQFF. DNA for the CDR3: TGTGCCAGCAGCCAAGTCGCCGGGGGTACAAGCTACAATGAGCAGTTCTTC. The gene calls are TRBV4-2 and TRBJ2-1; maybe TRBD2 (6 bases). The CDR3 totals 17 residues. Germline loops: CDR1 LGHNA, CDR2 YNFKEQ. Trimming removed 1 base from V and 3 bases from J, with 16 bases in between.

The chain recombines TRBV7-2 with TRBJ2-7; 13 bases agree with TRBD2. J was trimmed by 5 bases and V by 5 bases; bases with no gene match: 3. Germline V gene sequence: CDR1 SGHTA, CDR2 FQGNSA. The CDR3 is 14 residues long. CDR3 sequence reads: CASSPTSGRDEQYF. The CDR3 DNA follows: TGTGCCAGCAGCCCAACTAGCGGGAGGGACGAGCAGTACTTC.